This T cell receptor beta chain was documented in a study of T cells after yellow fever vaccination (dated by TCRdb to the late 2010s). Study-wide context: The SMART-Seq v4 Ultra Low Input RNA kit was used to prepare libraries from fractions with low cell numbers. To track T-cell clones before and after primary and booster YFV17D yellow fever vaccination, bulk TCR alpha and beta repertoires were sequenced longitudinally. Two healthy male donors made up the cohort, one aged 18 to 29 years and the other aged 30 to 40 years. Blood was collected at multiple timepoints before and after primary and secondary immunization, and bulk PBMC replicates and cell subsets were isolated. Overall results and qualifications from the work: The study included only two donors, which limits how far the findings can be generalized. Computational filtering was needed because FACS-sorted repertoires could contain abundant contaminating clonotypes from the bulk population. A small share of clonotypes was detected in both CD4 and CD8 compartments, with the overlap likely arising from convergent recombination. After the booster, most clones that had expanded after primary vaccination were detected again (nearly 97% of CD4 and roughly 86% of CD8), suggesting broad maintenance of memory. Compared with the primary T-cell response, the secondary T-cell response was weaker but faster, peaking on day 5 rather than day 15.

Synthesis of TCR cDNA relied on 5'RACE template switching, a step that introduced a universal primer site along with unique molecular identifiers. Priming for cDNA synthesis came from both the TCR alpha and TCR beta constant segments. Library amplification used two PCR steps, and the second PCR step added sample barcodes and sequencing adapters. Sequencing of libraries was done on Illumina HiSeq 2500 (2x100 bp) or NovaSeq (2x150 bp). In the paper's pipeline: Reads were demultiplexed and collapsed into UMI consensus sequences with MIGEC, and V(D)J alignment was performed with MiXCR. Using edgeR on replicate PBMC samples, clonotypes were called vaccine-responding if FDR was below 0.01 and the log2 fold change was above 5 up to day 15. Each bulk clonotype received a CD4 or CD8 identity based on whether the sequenced CD4 or CD8 repertoire contained that clonotype at higher abundance. Starting from the raw public reads, TCRdb applied fastp trimming at Q25, assembled clones with MiXCR and retained in-frame beta chains. Rows are combined by CDR3 protein, so each entry shows the most common genes and DNA. V and J calls and clone size were set by TCRdb, not the authors. The sample table contains roughly 260,000 distinct CDR3 sequences; only one count was recorded for roughly 13% of them. The ten largest clones add up to about 0.51% of the sample.

The treatment or condition label, as the study defines it: live attenuated yellow fever vaccine strain. A standard Ficoll-Paque protocol was used to isolate PBMCs from peripheral blood. Dynabeads CD4 and CD8 positive selection kits were used to isolate CD4 and CD8 T-cell fractions. TriZol was used to extract RNA from bulk PBMCs, from CD4 and CD8 fractions, and from dextramer-positive and dextramer-negative fractions. Regarding this clonotype: The clone's antigen remains unknown. Base qualities are not provided; no much larger clone lies one nucleotide away.

The germline V gene encodes CDR1 SGHRS and CDR2 YFSETQ. V sheds 4 bases and J sheds 2 bases, leaving 13 bases between their ends. Its CDR3 holds 14 amino acids, cysteine through phenylalanine. The sequence is cut down to CDR3 DNA, 42 bases in frame from base 1. This clonotype was sampled from a man younger than 40 who received the YFV17D yellow fever vaccine. The sequencing here drew on CD4+ T cells sorted from PBMCs, taken 45 days after the yellow fever booster vaccination. Rearrangement joined TRBV5-1 to TRBJ2-7, with the D gene not clear enough to name. The CDR3 is CASSPPPPAYEQYF. The sequenced DNA is TGCGCCAGCAGCCCCCCCCCTCCCGCCTACGAGCAGTACTTC.